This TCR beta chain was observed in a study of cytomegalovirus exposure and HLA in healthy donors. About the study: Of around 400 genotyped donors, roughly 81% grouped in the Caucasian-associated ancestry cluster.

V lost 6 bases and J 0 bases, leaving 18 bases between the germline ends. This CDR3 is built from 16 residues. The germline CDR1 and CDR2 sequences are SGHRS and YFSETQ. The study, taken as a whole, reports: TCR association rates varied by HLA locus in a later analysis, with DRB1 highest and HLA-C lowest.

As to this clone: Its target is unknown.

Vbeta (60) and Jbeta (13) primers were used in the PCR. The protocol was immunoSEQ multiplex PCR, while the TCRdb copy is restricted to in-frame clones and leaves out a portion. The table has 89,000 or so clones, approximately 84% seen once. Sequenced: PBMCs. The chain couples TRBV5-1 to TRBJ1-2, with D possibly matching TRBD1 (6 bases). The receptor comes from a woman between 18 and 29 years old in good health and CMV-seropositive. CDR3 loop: CASTRDTRSSNYGYTF. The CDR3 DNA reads TGCGCCAGCACCCGGGACACCAGATCCTCTAACTATGGCTACACCTTC.